The 28 T cell receptor beta chains below were found in one sample sequenced in a study of monozygotic twins with inflammatory bowel disease. TCRdb derives one entry per CDR3 protein from the 5' RACE reads, leaving out DNA. The sample has fewer than 550,000 distinct CDR3 sequences. Specimen: blood. The receptors originated from a human donor with ulcerative colitis or Crohn's disease, or a healthy co-twin of an affected twin (not recorded which).

The gene calls are TRBV9 and TRBJ1-2. This CDR3 has 14 amino acids. Germline CDR1 is SGDLS and CDR2 is YYNGEE. This CDR3 is CASSVELGRSGYTF.

The chain employs TRBV7-2 and TRBJ2-1. The CDR3 has 12 residues. Per the germline V gene, CDR1 is SGHTA and CDR2 is FQGNSA. The CDR3 sequence: CASSLAVNEQFF.

This chain uses TRBV30 with TRBJ1-1; TCRdb names TRBD1, which stays unverified in the absence of DNA. This CDR3 has 14 amino acids. Germline CDR1 and CDR2: GTSNPN and SVGIG (reference sequence). The CDR3 here is CAGHRGFMNTEAFF.

This chain connects TRBV29-1 to TRBJ1-2; with no DNA, the TCRdb D assignment of TRBD1 cannot be verified. Germline V gives CDR1 SQVTM, CDR2 ANQGSEA. The CDR3 loop spans 13 amino acids. CDR3 protein: CSVEGTGNYGYTF.

The chain links TRBV30 to TRBJ1-2; there is no DNA to check the TCRdb D call of TRBD1. The CDR3 has 13 residues. The germline CDR1 and CDR2 sequences are GTSNPN and SVGIG (reference sequence). This chain's CDR3 is CAWNPGGFYGYTF.

CDR3 region: CASTPGKGVGRTQYF. This sequence joins TRBV12-3 or TRBV12-4 and TRBJ2-5; TCRdb proposes TRBD1, but this gene call is untestable without DNA. The CDR3 spans 15 residues.

The J gene is TRBJ2-5, the V gene TRBV5-1. CDR1 SGHRS and CDR2 YFSETQ come from the germline V gene. The CDR3 has 14 amino acids. The CDR3 sequence: CASSLVDLAETQYF.

The rearrangement uses TRBV30 and TRBJ2-1; the TRBD2 assignment by TCRdb is unverifiable without DNA. Germline CDR1 and CDR2: GTSNPN and SVGIG (reference sequence). The CDR3 spans 15 residues. This CDR3 reads CAWSVRTSGKVRQFF.

This chain uses TRBV7-6 with TRBJ2-4; TCRdb returns TRBD1, unconfirmable since there is no DNA. Looked up from germline, CDR1 is SGHVS and CDR2 is FNYEAQ. There are 16 residues in the CDR3. The CDR3 sequence is CASSSRTGLAKNIQYF.

The chain links TRBV10-3 to TRBJ2-2; TCRdb returns TRBD2, unconfirmable since there is no DNA. This CDR3 region has 14 residues. Germline V CDR1 and CDR2: ENHRY, SYGVKD. The CDR3 reads CAISSGGNTGELFF.

V usage is TRBV20-1 and J usage is TRBJ1-2; TCRdb picks TRBD1, but there is no DNA to check that call. CDR1 and CDR2 from the germline V gene are DFQATT and SNEGSKA (reference sequence). There are 13 residues in the CDR3. The chain's CDR3 is CSARRGQEGGYTF.

This chain links TRBV9 with TRBJ2-1; TCRdb indicates TRBD2, and absent DNA this call remains unverified. The CDR3 sequence is 17 residues long. In germline, CDR1 is SGDLS, CDR2 YYNGEE. CDR3 protein: CASSVEGTSEPYNEQFF.

The rearrangement links TRBV3-1 to TRBJ1-1; checking the TCRdb D call of TRBD1 is not possible without DNA. This CDR3 has 13 amino acids. Germline V gene data show CDR1 as LGHDT and CDR2 as YNNKEL (reference sequence). CDR3 region: CASSQDTGTEAFF. The full variable domain, rest sourced from reference TRBV3-1 and TRBJ1-1, is DTAVSQTPKYLVTQMGNDKSIKCEQNLGHDTMYWYKQDSKKFLKIMFSYNNKELIINETVPNRFSPKSPDKAHLNLHINSLELGDSAVYFCASSQDTGTEAFFGQGTRLTVV.

The gene calls are TRBV3-1 and TRBJ2-2; the D gene TCRdb calls, TRBD2, cannot be checked with no DNA. CDR1 and CDR2 (germline): LGHDT, YNNKEL (reference sequence). The CDR3 extends over 19 amino acids. CDR3: CASSQDRLAGGPYTGELFF.

The chain has TRBV13 and TRBJ2-5; with no DNA, the TCRdb D assignment of TRBD2 cannot be verified. CDR1 and CDR2 from the germline V gene are PRHDT and FYEKMQ (reference sequence). This CDR3 has 15 residues. The CDR3 loop is CASSPSSGGQETQYF.

The rearrangement links TRBV12-3 or TRBV12-4 to TRBJ2-3; the TCRdb call, TRBD1, lacks DNA for checking. The CDR3 has 16 amino acids. CDR3: CASSSWTGSKTDTQYF.

This sequence joins TRBV19 and TRBJ2-7; TCRdb's D call of TRBD2 is untestable without DNA. CDR1 and CDR2 from the germline V gene are LNHDA and SQIVND (reference sequence). CDR3 length equals 15 residues. This CDR3 reads CASSIELAGRYEQYF.

The V gene is TRBV5-1, the J gene TRBJ2-1. CDR3 length: 13 residues. Germline CDR1 SGHRS, CDR2 YFSETQ. CDR3: CASSLPPRNEQFF.

The rearrangement uses TRBV6-2 or TRBV6-3 and TRBJ1-5; TCRdb's assignment of TRBD1 cannot be checked, as there is no DNA. The CDR3 has 15 residues. The germline gives CDR1 MNHEY, CDR2 SVGEGT. The CDR3 region is CASSSQGLGNQPQHF.

This chain uses TRBV29-1 with TRBJ2-5; TCRdb's D call of TRBD1 is untestable without DNA. Germline assignment: CDR1 SQVTM and CDR2 ANQGSEA. The length of the CDR3 is 14 residues. The CDR3 loop is CSVSSTGLEETQYF. The full variable domain, completed using reference TRBV29-1 and TRBJ2-5, is SAVISQKPSRDICQRGTSLTIQCQVDSQVTMMFWYRQQPGQSLTLIATANQGSEATYESGFVIDKFPISRPNLTFSTLTVSNMSPEDSSIYLCSVSSTGLEETQYFGPGTRLLVL.

The V and J genes are TRBV28 and TRBJ2-3; TCRdb calls TRBD2, which cannot be checked without DNA. Germline CDR1 and CDR2: MDHEN and SYDVKM. The CDR3 is made up of 17 amino acids. The CDR3 spells CASSLYLGRGGTDTQYF.

The genes are TRBV27 and TRBJ2-5. CDR1 is MNHEY, CDR2 SMNVEV, per germline (reference sequence). This CDR3 is 14 amino acids long. The CDR3 is CASSLRKTQETQYF.

The V gene is TRBV4-1, the J gene TRBJ2-7; without DNA, the TCRdb call of TRBD2 cannot be checked. The CDR3 totals 16 residues. Germline V lookup: CDR1 MGHRA, CDR2 YSYEKL. The chain's CDR3 is CASSQVGTRSRDEQYF.

The V and J genes are TRBV18 and TRBJ2-5; TCRdb's assignment of TRBD1 cannot be checked, as there is no DNA. The germline CDR1 and CDR2 sequences are KGHSH and LQKENI. The CDR3 has 16 residues. CDR3 region: CASSPGEQGYQETQYF.

This chain connects TRBV18 to TRBJ1-2; checking the TCRdb D call of TRBD1 is not possible without DNA. The V gene's germline CDR1 is KGHSH and CDR2 LQKENI. The CDR3 has 15 amino acids. CDR3 protein: CASSPQGNAGYGYTF.

The V gene is TRBV7-2, the J gene TRBJ2-4; TCRdb calls TRBD1, which cannot be checked without DNA. This CDR3 is 13 amino acids long. Germline assignment: CDR1 SGHTA and CDR2 FQGNSA. The CDR3 protein is CASSRDVQNIQYF.

The chain recombines TRBV13 with TRBJ2-1; no DNA is available, so the TRBD1 call from TCRdb remains unchecked. This CDR3 is 17 amino acids long. The germline V gene encodes CDR1 PRHDT and CDR2 FYEKMQ (reference sequence). The CDR3 loop reads CASSSRTGWPSYNEQFF.

The chain recombines TRBV5-1 with TRBJ1-4; TCRdb lists TRBD1, though no DNA is available to test this call. The CDR3 totals 14 residues. CDR1 is SGHRS and CDR2 is YFSETQ in the germline V gene. The CDR3 loop is CASSLEGTGEKLFF.